This TCR beta chain was profiled in a study of blood T cell repertoires in COVID-19. Study overall: Spain, Italy and the United States supplied samples that represented acute and convalescent COVID-19. Sources were T cells, B-cell-depleted T cells, or PBMCs; the material itself was cDNA or gDNA.

This CDR3 is 12 amino acids long. Trimming took 0 bases from V and 2 from J, leaving 2 bases between them. Germline CDR1 LNHNV, CDR2 YYDKDF (reference sequence). Generated by immunoSEQ multiplex PCR, the TCRdb table keeps only in-frame clones and is missing some. The sample yields roughly 350,000 clones, about 92% seen once. The study drew participants aged about 18 to 95 years from roughly 25 US areas. Sequencing used PBMCs or T cells enriched from blood (not recorded which). The chain uses TRBV15 and TRBJ2-7; D not resolved. This sequence was found in a woman aged 25 to 45 who had recovered from COVID-19. This chain's CDR3 is CATSRDAYEQYF. CDR3 nucleotides: TGTGCCACCAGCAGAGACGCCTACGAGCAGTACTTC.